This T cell receptor (beta chain) stems from a study of shared clonotypes between healthy human individuals. Study details: Each donor contributed plates that comprised three CD4 naive, three CD4 memory, two CD8 naive and one CD8 memory.

This CDR3 is 14 amino acids long. Germline V lookup: CDR1 SNHLY, CDR2 FYNNEI. The V and J ends lost 2 bases and 7 bases respectively, with 12 bases between them. To note about this clone: Its antigen remains unknown.

Study results and caveats: At large depth, rarefaction still showed sorted-subset sequencing to be incomplete.

Measured with immunoSEQ multiplex PCR; TCRdb has only the in-frame clones, and not every one. Found here are roughly 2.6 million clones, roughly 92% of them singletons; the top ten hold around 0.14%. Sequences were obtained from naive CD4+ T cells sorted from blood. Subset in this sample: CD45RA+ positively selected. The gene calls are TRBV2 and TRBJ1-3; the D is unclear. This TCR was recovered from a young man in good health. The CDR3 nucleotides are TGTGCCAGCAGTGAACTGAGCCTGGGCAACACCATATATTTT. This codes for CASSELSLGNTIYF.